These 19 T cell receptor beta chains were sequenced from one sample in a study of T-cell reconstitution after alpha-beta-depleted transplantation in children. TCRbeta library construction was performed incorporating unique molecular identifiers. MiXCR, applied by TCRdb to the PCR reads, yields one record per CDR3 protein. The sample shows roughly 420,000 distinct CDR3 sequences, roughly 15% of them seen only once. Sample: PBMCs, mostly from graft donor cells, taken 360 days after TCRalphabeta/CD19-depleted stem cell transplant. The origin of the receptors is a boy less than two years old who had a stem cell transplant for Wiskott-Aldrich syndrome, so the T cells may come from the graft donor.

This clonotype has only a few counts. V and J are TRBV5-1 and TRBJ2-6, with 9 bases identical to TRBD1. Trimming took 4 bases from V and 1 from J; bases not matched to a gene: 6. The CDR3 totals 17 residues. Per germline, CDR1 SGHRS and CDR2 YFSETQ. The CDR3 loop is CASSRGQGGSGANVLTF. In DNA, the CDR3 is TGCGCCAGCAGCCGGGGACAGGGCGGTTCTGGGGCCAACGTCCTGACTTTC.

This clonotype appeared a few times. The V call is TRBV4-1, the J call TRBJ2-1, with a possible D match to TRBD2 (6 bases). Looked up from germline, CDR1 is MGHRA and CDR2 is YSYEKL. The V gene lost 0 bases and the J gene lost 2 bases, with 17 bases spanning the gap. This CDR3 contains 18 residues. CDR3 nucleotides: TGCGCCAGCAGCCAAGACCGCCTAGCGCTTTGGACCTACAATGAGCAGTTCTTC. Amino acid sequence: CASSQDRLALWTYNEQFF.

V usage is TRBV5-1 and J usage is TRBJ1-1; 8 nucleotides agree with TRBD1. The V segment lost 3 bases and the J segment 0 bases; nucleotides outside the gene matches: 4. Looked up from germline, CDR1 is SGHRS and CDR2 is YFSETQ. CDR3 size: 15 residues. CDR3 DNA: TGCGCCAGCAGCTCAGGGGGCAGCATGAACACTGAAGCTTTCTTT. Amino acids: CASSSGGSMNTEAFF. Together with reference TRBV5-1 and TRBJ1-1, the CDR3 gives the full variable domain: KAGVTQTPRYLIKTRGQQVTLSCSPISGHRSVSWYQQTPGQGLQFLFEYFSETQRNKGNFPGRFSGRQFSNSRSEMNVSTLELGDSALYLCASSSGGSMNTEAFFGQGTRLTVV.

The gene calls are TRBV15 and TRBJ2-3; TRBD1 aligns across 11 bases. This CDR3 is 17 amino acids long. The J segment lost 0 bases and the V segment lost 5 bases, leaving 7 bases of the junction unmatched. CDR1 LNHNV and CDR2 YYDKDF come from the germline V gene (reference sequence). The CDR3 bases are TGTGCCACCAGCGGGACAGGGGGTCTATCTAGCACAGATACGCAGTATTTT. The encoded protein is CATSGTGGLSSTDTQYF.

This sequence joins TRBV3-1 and TRBJ2-5, with 10 bases aligning to TRBD2. This CDR3 is built from 17 residues. The germline CDR1 and CDR2 sequences are LGHDT and YNNKEL (reference sequence). The J segment lost 5 bases and the V segment lost 7 bases, leaving 16 bases of the junction unmatched. The DNA of the CDR3 is TGTGCCAGCACGAACGTCCTACTAGCGGGGAGCGAGGAGACCCAGTACTTC. Amino acid sequence: CASTNVLLAGSEETQYF.

The CDR3 spells CASLVDRPYNEQFF. In DNA form, the CDR3 reads TGTGCCAGCCTCGTGGACAGGCCGTACAATGAGCAGTTCTTC. This chain links TRBV2 with TRBJ2-1; 7 bases align to TRBD1. Germline loops: CDR1 SNHLY, CDR2 FYNNEI. The CDR3 consists of 14 residues. The V gene end was trimmed by 8 bases and the J gene end by 4 bases; junction bases not matched to a gene: 8.

This clonotype came up a few times. DNA for the CDR3: TGCGCCAGCAGCCCCAAGACAGGGATAGAGCAGTACTTC. Translated, it gives CASSPKTGIEQYF. The chain joins TRBV5-1 to TRBJ2-7; 7 bases align to TRBD1. This CDR3 has 13 amino acids. Unmatched junction bases numbered 8, after V lost 4 bases and J lost 7 bases. Germline CDR1 is SGHRS and CDR2 is YFSETQ.

This clonotype appeared a few times. The rearrangement links TRBV12-3 or TRBV12-4 to TRBJ2-1; no firm D call. Trimming stripped 5 bases from V and 5 bases from J, with 10 bases between. The CDR3 has 13 amino acids. The CDR3 reads CASSQIPHNEQFF. The CDR3 region has the DNA TGTGCCAGCAGTCAGATCCCCCACAATGAGCAGTTCTTC.

In DNA, the CDR3 is TGCGCCAGCAGCGGGCCGGGACAGGGACACTACGAGCAGTACTTC. It translates to CASSGPGQGHYEQYF. V gene TRBV5-1 combines with J gene TRBJ2-7; 9 nucleotides line up with TRBD1. This CDR3 region has 15 residues. V was clipped by 4 bases and J by 3 bases; unmatched bases: 8. Germline V lookup: CDR1 SGHRS, CDR2 YFSETQ. The whole variable domain, filled in from reference TRBV5-1 and TRBJ2-7, reads KAGVTQTPRYLIKTRGQQVTLSCSPISGHRSVSWYQQTPGQGLQFLFEYFSETQRNKGNFPGRFSGRQFSNSRSEMNVSTLELGDSALYLCASSGPGQGHYEQYFGPGTRLTVT.

This clonotype has just a few counts. The chain couples TRBV12-3 or TRBV12-4 to TRBJ2-7; D gene unclear. V gave up 4 bases and J gave up 0 bases, with 13 bases separating them. The CDR3 runs 15 residues. Written as DNA, the CDR3 is TGTGCCAGCAGTTACCCACCGGGTCCCTCCTACGAGCAGTACTTC. This gives the protein CASSYPPGPSYEQYF.

The chain couples TRBV7-9 to TRBJ1-2; D is ambiguous. The germline gives CDR1 SEHNR, CDR2 FQNEAQ (reference sequence). With 5 bases removed from V and 7 bases from J, the gap between germline ends came to 14 bases. The CDR3 is 13 amino acids. DNA of the CDR3: TGTGCCAGCAGCGAGGGTATCGTACGTGGCTACACCTTC. It encodes CASSEGIVRGYTF.

This chain uses TRBV27 with TRBJ2-7, with a possible D match to TRBD1 (8 bases). V was trimmed by 5 bases and J by 2 bases, leaving 13 bases between them. The germline gives CDR1 MNHEY, CDR2 SMNVEV (reference sequence). This CDR3 region has 14 residues. The CDR3 here is CASSPAGQAYEQYF. CDR3 nucleotides: TGTGCCAGCAGTCCAGCGGGACAGGCCTACGAGCAGTACTTC.

This clonotype was recorded only once. Here the CDR3 reads CATRLAKSYNEQFF. The CDR3 region has the DNA TGTGCCACAAGACTAGCGAAGTCCTACAATGAGCAGTTCTTC. The V call is TRBV19, the J call TRBJ2-1, with 8 bases matching TRBD2. The trim removed 10 bases at V and 1 base at J, leaving 6 bases unmatched. CDR3 length: 14 amino acids. Germline CDR1 LNHDA, CDR2 SQIVND (reference sequence).

As for this clonotype: The junction does not match germline at one end; this may be a read error. The CDR3 loop is CASRQGLAGTQETQYF. CDR3 sequence (DNA): TGTGCCAGCAGGCAAGGACTAGCGGGGACCCAAGAGACCCAGTACTTC. The chain combines TRBV14 with TRBJ2-5, with TRBD2 matching 12 bases. The CDR3 contains 16 residues. Germline-derived CDR1 and CDR2 are SGHDN and FVKESK. The full variable domain, completed using reference TRBV14 and TRBJ2-5, is EAGVTQFPSHSVIEKGQTVTLRCDPISGHDNLYWYRRVMGKEIKFLLHFVKESKQDESGMPNNRFLAERTGGTYSTLKVQPAELEDSGVYFCASRQGLAGTQETQYFGPGTRLLVL.

This clonotype was counted between two and nine times. This sequence joins TRBV28 and TRBJ2-5; D perhaps matches TRBD1 (6 bases). V was cut by 3 bases and J by 5 bases, with 19 bases left in between. Germline V gene lookup returns CDR1 MDHEN and CDR2 SYDVKM. The CDR3 contains 16 residues. CDR3 residues: CASSFVWDTEGETQYF. CDR3 nucleotides: TGTGCCAGCAGTTTCGTCTGGGACACCGAGGGGGAGACCCAGTACTTC.

CDR3 in DNA: TGTGCCGGATCCGCAGTGAGCACAGATACGCAGTATTTT. Translated: CAGSAVSTDTQYF. The rearrangement joins TRBV28 to TRBJ2-3; D remains ambiguous. CDR3 size: 13 residues. V dropped 11 bases and J dropped 0 bases, with 12 bases sitting between them. CDR1 and CDR2 (germline): MDHEN, SYDVKM.

This clonotype was observed a handful of times. The chain carries TRBV20-1 and TRBJ1-1; no clear D gene. The CDR3 runs to 12 residues. In germline, CDR1 is DFQATT, CDR2 SNEGSKA (reference sequence). The V and J ends lost 1 base and 3 bases respectively, with 6 bases between them. Here the CDR3 reads CSARGVDTEAFF. The CDR3 DNA is TGCAGTGCTAGAGGGGTTGACACTGAAGCTTTCTTT.

This rearrangement joins TRBV20-1 to TRBJ1-5; 7 nucleotides align to TRBD1. This CDR3 has 13 amino acids. Germline V lookup: CDR1 DFQATT, CDR2 SNEGSKA (reference sequence). The ends lost 6 bases at V and 3 bases at J; junction bases unmatched: 5. The DNA of the CDR3 is TGCAGTGCAAACACAGGGGACAATCAGCCCCAGCATTTT. Its protein product is CSANTGDNQPQHF.

This clonotype came up once. The rearrangement uses TRBV7-6 and TRBJ2-1; 15 bases fit TRBD2. The CDR3 totals 18 residues. V dropped 4 bases and J dropped 1; count of bases not matched to a gene: 5. Germline V gene sequence: CDR1 SGHVS, CDR2 FNYEAQ. The CDR3 nucleotides read TGTGCCAGCAGCTCAGGACTAGCGGGAGGGCCTTCCTACAATGAGCAGTTCTTC. Amino acids: CASSSGLAGGPSYNEQFF.